Each of the 26 T cell receptor beta chains below was sequenced from the same sample in a study of low-dose radiotherapy and immunotherapy resistance in tumors. With TRAV- and TRBV-specific primers, first-strand cDNA was made, covering the alpha and beta chains. PCR amplification of the TCRs was performed with Phusion for 15 to 25 PCR cycles, and it relied on a constant-region primer together with a V-primer adapter. In TCRdb, the reads were re-called with MiXCR into one record per CDR3 protein. The sample includes 40,000 or so distinct CDR3 sequences, less than 30% of them seen just once. As for time point: after trial treatment. This sample's treatment: LDRT plus nivolumab, ipilimumab, low-dose cyclophosphamide and aspirin (RACIN trial). This specimen consisted of PBMCs, obtained after low-dose radiotherapy plus immunotherapy. These receptors all come from a male donor with prostate cancer.

This clonotype has ten or more counts. The gene calls are TRBV7-9 and TRBJ2-3, with no clear D. The CDR3 totals 16 residues. Germline V gene data show CDR1 as SEHNR and CDR2 as FQNEAQ (reference sequence). V was pared by 6 bases and J by 4 bases, with 20 bases between. DNA of the CDR3: TGTGCCAGCAGACACCGGGCCCCGGCAGTGGCAGATACGCAGTATTTT. Protein: CASRHRAPAVADTQYF.

At least ten counts were recorded for this clonotype. The chain links TRBV3-1 to TRBJ2-2; TRBD2 matches 16 bases. The J segment lost 4 bases and the V segment lost 4 bases, leaving 6 bases of the junction unmatched. Germline loops: CDR1 LGHDT, CDR2 YNNKEL (reference sequence). The CDR3 has 18 amino acids. The CDR3 sequence: CASSLGLAGGLSTGELFF. The DNA for the CDR3 is TGTGCCAGCAGCCTGGGACTAGCGGGGGGGTTGAGCACCGGGGAGCTGTTTTTT.

Ten or more counts support this clonotype. The CDR3 reads CASSYGQTWGDGYTF. The CDR3 DNA reads as TGTGCCAGTAGTTACGGCCAGACCTGGGGCGATGGCTACACCTTC. The genes are TRBV19 and TRBJ1-2, with D possibly matching TRBD1 (5 bases). Trimming left V 5 bases short and J 6 bases short, with 19 bases between. CDR3 length: 15 amino acids. Germline loops: CDR1 LNHDA, CDR2 SQIVND (reference sequence). Together with reference TRBV19 and TRBJ1-2, the CDR3 gives the full variable domain: DGGITQSPKYLFRKEGQNVTLSCEQNLNHDAMYWYRQDPGQGLRLIYYSQIVNDFQKGDIAEGYSVSREKKESFPLTVTSAQKNPTAFYLCASSYGQTWGDGYTFGSGTRLTVV.

A note on this clonotype: A far larger clone lies a single base away; this is likely a read error. A read error is likely, as this CDR3 ends without the conserved phenylalanine or tryptophan. V gene TRBV2 combines with J gene TRBJ2-5; 8 bases agree with TRBD2. The J call may not be correct, given that the DNA end is closer to TRBJ2-1. The CDR3 has 14 residues. CDR1 and CDR2 (germline): SNHLY, FYNNEI. CDR3: CASRRPSGSGEQFI. Written as DNA, the CDR3 is TGTGCCAGCAGACGGCCCAGCGGGAGTGGGGAGCAGTTCATC.

This clonotype was detected ten times or more. This rearrangement joins TRBV12-3 or TRBV12-4 to TRBJ2-1; D unclear. This CDR3 is 13 amino acids long. Trimming removed 2 bases from V and 10 bases from J, with 12 bases in between. CDR3 coding DNA: TGTGCCAGCAGTTTAACTATCCGCGGCGAGCAGTTCTTC. Translation: CASSLTIRGEQFF.

Details on this clonotype: This likely traces to a read error, being one base from a far larger clone. V is TRBV11-2 and J is TRBJ2-1, with 8 bases matching TRBD2. The CDR3 is 19 amino acids. CDR1 is SGHAT and CDR2 is FQNNGV in the germline V gene. J lost 10 bases, V lost 5 bases, and 25 bases had no gene match. In nucleotides, the CDR3 is TGTGCCAGCAGCCACACCCGGGGGGGGAGACAGTCGGGCTCCTACGAGCAGTTCTTC. It yields the protein CASSHTRGGRQSGSYEQFF.

This clonotype was counted at least ten times. The V gene is TRBV20-1, the J gene TRBJ2-5, with no clear D. The CDR3 contains 14 residues. Trimming took 5 bases from V and 1 from J, leaving 14 bases between them. The V gene's germline CDR1 is DFQATT and CDR2 SNEGSKA (reference sequence). CDR3 in amino acids: CSAYDRWSQETQYF. CDR3 bases: TGCAGTGCTTATGACCGATGGTCCCAAGAGACCCAGTACTTC.

The chain combines TRBV14 with TRBJ2-7, with 10 bases identical to TRBD1. The V gene end was trimmed by 3 bases and the J gene end by 7 bases; junction bases not matched to a gene: 9. Germline V lookup: CDR1 SGHDN, CDR2 FVKESK. The length of the CDR3 is 15 residues. CDR3 DNA: TGTGCCAGCAGCCACCCGGGACAGGGGAGATGGGAGCAGTACTTC. Translation gives CASSHPGQGRWEQYF. The full variable domain, in which reference TRBV14 and TRBJ2-7 provide the parts outside the CDR3, is EAGVTQFPSHSVIEKGQTVTLRCDPISGHDNLYWYRRVMGKEIKFLLHFVKESKQDESGMPNNRFLAERTGGTYSTLKVQPAELEDSGVYFCASSHPGQGRWEQYFGPGTRLTVT.

This clonotype was picked up a small number of times. CDR3 residues: CASRLAGGPENEQYF. The CDR3 region has the DNA TGTGCCAGCAGGCTAGCGGGAGGGCCAGAGAACGAGCAGTACTTC. J is TRBJ2-7 and V is TRBV5-6; 12 positions agree with TRBD2. In germline, CDR1 is SGHDT, CDR2 YYEEEE. The CDR3 totals 15 residues. V lost 5 bases to trimming and J lost 5 bases; unmatched junction nucleotides: 8.

In its sample, this clonotype was seen many times. CDR3: CASSSRRGGGSGELFF. The CDR3 DNA follows: TGTGCCAGCAGCTCTCGGCGGGGGGGCGGATCCGGGGAGCTGTTTTTT. The chain couples TRBV5-4 to TRBJ2-2, with TRBD2 identical over 9 bases. The CDR3 totals 16 residues. Germline V gene data show CDR1 as SGHNT and CDR2 as YYREEE (reference sequence). Trimming cost V 3 bases and J 6 bases; bases outside gene matches: 9.

This clonotype was seen many times. V and J are TRBV6-1 and TRBJ2-7; D ambiguous. V was shortened by 8 bases and J by 0 bases, with 14 bases between the two germline ends. There are 14 residues in the CDR3. Looked up from germline, CDR1 is MNHNS and CDR2 is SASEGT. CDR3 sequence reads: CASREVGISYEQYF. In nucleotides, the CDR3 is TGTGCCAGCCGAGAGGTTGGGATCTCCTACGAGCAGTACTTC.

This clonotype was detected only a few times. It is unclear where the CDR3 begins or ends on the DNA, so no DNA is shown, and the CDR3 is as TCRdb lists it. V is TRBV7-3 and J is TRBJ2-2; TRBD1, the table's D call, lacks a check against the DNA. Germline-derived CDR1 and CDR2 are SGHTA and FQGTGA. The CDR3 length equals 15 residues, ends included. The CDR3 loop reads CASSSTGGTGELFFF.

Ten or more counts support this clonotype. The chain combines TRBV27 with TRBJ1-6; weak D call: TRBD1 (6 bases). Germline lookup yields CDR1 MNHEY and CDR2 SMNVEV (reference sequence). V was shortened by 0 bases and J by 1 base, with 16 bases between the two germline ends. The CDR3 is 19 amino acids. The CDR3 DNA follows: TGTGCCAGCAGTTTATCGGGGACAACCGGAGGTTCCTATAATTCACCCCTCCACTTT. This translates into CASSLSGTTGGSYNSPLHF.

This clonotype appeared many times. This chain links TRBV20-1 with TRBJ2-1; 7 bases are shared with TRBD1. The CDR3 has 16 amino acids. Looked up from germline, CDR1 is DFQATT and CDR2 is SNEGSKA (reference sequence). Trimming at V came to 0 bases and at J to 2 bases, leaving 7 bases not matched to a gene. The CDR3 sequence: CSARDFKQGTYNEQFF. For the CDR3, the DNA is TGCAGTGCTAGAGATTTCAAACAGGGGACCTACAATGAGCAGTTCTTC.

Concerning this clonotype: A far larger clone is off by one base, so a read error is likely. The conserved phenylalanine or tryptophan is not found at the CDR3 terminus, so this likely reflects a read error. The V and J genes are TRBV12-3 or TRBV12-4 and TRBJ2-5; D remains unclear. This CDR3 contains 15 residues. CDR3 DNA sequence: TGTGCCACCAGTGACCCCGCCCGAAACGGGGAGACCCAGTACTCC. Amino acids: CATSDPARNGETQYS.

The chain recombines TRBV7-9 with TRBJ1-1; 8 bases are a match to TRBD1. CDR3 size: 14 residues. J gave up 0 bases and V 5 bases, and 2 bases lay outside the gene matches. Germline V gives CDR1 SEHNR, CDR2 FQNEAQ (reference sequence). The CDR3 here is CASSPQGVNTEAFF. The CDR3 DNA reads as TGTGCCAGCAGCCCACAGGGGGTGAACACTGAAGCTTTCTTT.

On this clonotype itself: The DNA is omitted, as the CDR3 cannot be located on it reliably, and the CDR3 follows TCRdb's listing. V gene TRBV11-2 combines with J gene TRBJ2-2; the D segment call TRBD2 is taken from the table without a DNA check. Germline CDR1 SGHAT, CDR2 FQNNGV. The CDR3 adds up to 18 amino acids, both ends counted. The CDR3 loop reads CASSGGRGPNTGELFFFF.

This clonotype has only a few counts. V gene TRBV30 combines with J gene TRBJ2-7, with D tentatively TRBD2 (5 bases). The CDR3 contains 12 residues. Trimming took off 2 bases at V and 0 bases at J, with 5 bases between the two ends. In germline, CDR1 is GTSNPN, CDR2 SVGIG (reference sequence). DNA for the CDR3: TGTGCCTGGAGTCGGGACTCCTACGAGCAGTACTTC. Amino acids: CAWSRDSYEQYF.

At least ten counts were recorded for this clonotype. V and J are TRBV29-1 and TRBJ2-2; maybe TRBD2 (7 bases). Germline values: CDR1 SQVTM, CDR2 ANQGSEA. The CDR3 consists of 12 residues. Trimming stripped 6 bases from V and 7 bases from J, with 12 bases between. The CDR3 spells CSVGGHSGELFF. As DNA, the CDR3 is TGCAGCGTCGGGGGGCATAGCGGGGAGCTGTTTTTT.

At least ten counts were recorded for this clonotype. V gene TRBV6-1 combines with J gene TRBJ1-5; D unresolved. CDR1 and CDR2 (germline): MNHNS, SASEGT. The V end lost 0 bases, the J end lost 4 bases, and 7 bases lay between the germline ends. The CDR3 has 14 residues. The CDR3 here is CASSEARWNQPQHF. The CDR3 DNA is TGTGCCAGCAGTGAAGCAAGGTGGAATCAGCCCCAGCATTTT.

This clonotype was detected many times. The chain couples TRBV6-5 to TRBJ2-7, with D possibly matching TRBD1 (6 bases). Germline V lookup: CDR1 MNHEY, CDR2 SVGAGI. The V end lost 6 bases, the J end lost 0 bases, and 12 bases lay between the germline ends. The CDR3 sequence is 14 residues long. In DNA form, the CDR3 reads TGTGCCAGCAGGGCGACAGGTAGCTCCTACGAGCAGTACTTC. As protein: CASRATGSSYEQYF.

Only one count was recorded for this clonotype. A single base is all that separates this from a far larger clone, so a read error is likely. The chain employs TRBV7-9 and TRBJ2-7, with 12 bases lining up with TRBD2. CDR1 SEHNR and CDR2 FQNEAQ come from the germline V gene (reference sequence). The J segment lost 7 bases and the V segment lost 6 bases, leaving 13 bases of the junction unmatched. The CDR3 is 16 amino acids. CDR3 bases: TGTGCCAGCAGGTTTGCCTCTAGCGGGAGGGATAATGAGCAGTACTTC. Amino acids: CASRFASSGRDNEQYF.

V gene TRBV6-6 combines with J gene TRBJ1-2; D is possibly TRBD1 (6 bases). The CDR3 contains 15 residues. V dropped 5 bases and J dropped 4 bases, with 17 bases sitting between them. CDR1 and CDR2 (germline): MNHNY, SVGAGI (reference sequence). The CDR3 sequence is CASSPLGGPVYGYTF. The CDR3 DNA reads as TGTGCCAGCAGTCCCTTGGGGGGCCCAGTCTATGGCTACACCTTC.

This clonotype came up many times. The rearrangement uses TRBV20-1 and TRBJ2-5; D is possibly TRBD2 (6 bases). CDR3 length: 14 residues. Germline V gene lookup returns CDR1 DFQATT and CDR2 SNEGSKA (reference sequence). Trimming left V 7 bases short and J 4 bases short, with 19 bases between. CDR3 nucleotides: TGCAGTGTTCGAGTATCCGGGAGTAGAGAGACCCAGTACTTC. Its translation: CSVRVSGSRETQYF.

At least ten counts were recorded for this clonotype. The chain couples TRBV6-4 to TRBJ2-2; tentative D call: TRBD2 (5 bases). The CDR3 is 14 amino acids. Germline V gene lookup returns CDR1 MRHNA and CDR2 SNTAGT. V lost 3 bases and J lost 2, with 7 bases in between. CDR3 loop: CASSEEENTGELFF. The CDR3 DNA reads as TGTGCCAGCAGTGAGGAGGAAAACACCGGGGAGCTGTTTTTT.

This clonotype was counted ten times or more. The gene calls are TRBV7-2 and TRBJ1-1, with TRBD1 identical over 10 bases. The CDR3 loop spans 16 amino acids. V trimming: 6 bases; J trimming: 7 bases; junction bases outside the gene matches: 14. The germline gives CDR1 SGHTA, CDR2 FQGNSA. The CDR3 DNA reads as TGTGCCAGCAGTTCATGGGACAGGGGAAGGGTGAATGAAGCTTTCTTT. Its protein is CASSSWDRGRVNEAFF.